This T cell receptor beta chain emerged from a study of regulatory T cells in long-lasting Graves disease. This clonotype was seen only a few times. Germline V CDR1 and CDR2: KGHDR, SFDVKD. Trimming shortened V by 0 bases and J by 6 bases, and 5 bases separated the two germline ends. CDR3 length: 13 amino acids. The TCR beta library used iRepertoire HTBI primers with Arm-PCR amplification of CDR3. TCRdb analysed the multiplex PCR reads with MiXCR anew, one entry per CDR3 protein. The sample has approximately 390,000 distinct CDR3 sequences, 15% to 20% seen once. Sample time point: newly diagnosed GD, antithyroid drugs for less than 3 months. From PBMCs, RNA was extracted and then used to make the TCR library. This sample also belongs to another study, concerning T cells in Graves' hyperthyroidism and ophthalmopathy.

The sequence was collected from a woman aged 18-29 years with Graves disease. This specimen was peripheral blood mononuclear cells (PBMCs), taken at new diagnosis, from a patient treated with antithyroid drugs. The chain combines TRBV24-1 with TRBJ2-1; a possible D gene is TRBD2 (5 bases). The CDR3 DNA is TGTGCCACCAGTGATTTGGAGGGCAATGAGCAGTTCTTC. Translated, it gives CATSDLEGNEQFF.